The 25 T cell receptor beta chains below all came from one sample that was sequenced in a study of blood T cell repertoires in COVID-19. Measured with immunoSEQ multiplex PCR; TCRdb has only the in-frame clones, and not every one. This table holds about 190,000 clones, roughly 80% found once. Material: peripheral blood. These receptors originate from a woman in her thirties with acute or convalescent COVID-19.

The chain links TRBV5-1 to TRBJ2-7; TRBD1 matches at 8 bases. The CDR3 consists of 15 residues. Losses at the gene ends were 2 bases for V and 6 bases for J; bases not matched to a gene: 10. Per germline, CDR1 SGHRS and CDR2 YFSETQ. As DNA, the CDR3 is TGCGCCAGCAGCTTCCGTCGACAGGGGAACGCCGAGCAGTACTTC. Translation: CASSFRRQGNAEQYF.

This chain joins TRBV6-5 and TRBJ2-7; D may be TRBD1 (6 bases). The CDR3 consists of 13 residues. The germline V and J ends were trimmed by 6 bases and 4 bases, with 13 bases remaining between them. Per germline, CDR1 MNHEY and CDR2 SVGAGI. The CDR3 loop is CASRVQGFYEQYF. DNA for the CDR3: TGTGCCAGCAGGGTCCAGGGGTTTTACGAGCAGTACTTC.

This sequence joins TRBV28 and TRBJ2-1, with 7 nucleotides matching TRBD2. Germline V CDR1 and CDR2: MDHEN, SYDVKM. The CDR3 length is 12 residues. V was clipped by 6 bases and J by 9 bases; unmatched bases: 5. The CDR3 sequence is CASSWTRGEQFF. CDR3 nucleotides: TGTGCCAGCAGCTGGACTAGAGGTGAGCAGTTCTTC.

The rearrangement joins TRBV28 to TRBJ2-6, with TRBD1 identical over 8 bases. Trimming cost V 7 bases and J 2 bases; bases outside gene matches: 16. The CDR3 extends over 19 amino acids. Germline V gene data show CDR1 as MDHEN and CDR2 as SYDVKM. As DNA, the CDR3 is TGTGCCAGCACCGAACCGATGGGACAGGAAGGCGCTGGGGCCAACGTCCTGACTTTC. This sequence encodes CASTEPMGQEGAGANVLTF.

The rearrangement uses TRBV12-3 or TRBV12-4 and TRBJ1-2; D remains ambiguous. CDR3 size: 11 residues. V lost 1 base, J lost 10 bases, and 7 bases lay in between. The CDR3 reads CASSLENTYTF. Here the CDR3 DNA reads TGTGCCAGCAGTTTAGAAAACACCTACACCTTC.

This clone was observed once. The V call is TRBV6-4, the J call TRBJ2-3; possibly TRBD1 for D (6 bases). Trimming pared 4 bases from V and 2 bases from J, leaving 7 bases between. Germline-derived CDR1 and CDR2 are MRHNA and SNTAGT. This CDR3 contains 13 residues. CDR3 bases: TGTGCCAGCAGTGGGGACAACACAGATACGCAGTATTTT. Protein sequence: CASSGDNTDTQYF.

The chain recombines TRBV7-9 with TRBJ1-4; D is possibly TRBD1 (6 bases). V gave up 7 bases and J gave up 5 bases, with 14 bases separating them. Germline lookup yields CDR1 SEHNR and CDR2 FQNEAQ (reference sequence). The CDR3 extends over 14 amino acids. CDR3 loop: CASNRGGWNEKLFF. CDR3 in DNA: TGTGCCAGCAACCGGGGGGGCTGGAATGAAAAACTGTTTTTT.

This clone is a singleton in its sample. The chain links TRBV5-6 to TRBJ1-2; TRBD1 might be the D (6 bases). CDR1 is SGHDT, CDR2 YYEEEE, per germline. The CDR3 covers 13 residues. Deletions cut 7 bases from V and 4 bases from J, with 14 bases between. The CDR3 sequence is CASPQGTCYGYTF. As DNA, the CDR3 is TGTGCCAGCCCGCAGGGGACGTGCTATGGCTACACCTTC.

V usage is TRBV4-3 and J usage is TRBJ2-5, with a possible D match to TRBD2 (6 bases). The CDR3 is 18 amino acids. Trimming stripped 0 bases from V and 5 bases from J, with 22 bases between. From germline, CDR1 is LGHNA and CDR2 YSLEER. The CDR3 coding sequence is TGCGCCAGCAGCCAAGAGGTGGCTAGCGAGGGTGTTGGCGAGACCCAGTACTTC. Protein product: CASSQEVASEGVGETQYF.

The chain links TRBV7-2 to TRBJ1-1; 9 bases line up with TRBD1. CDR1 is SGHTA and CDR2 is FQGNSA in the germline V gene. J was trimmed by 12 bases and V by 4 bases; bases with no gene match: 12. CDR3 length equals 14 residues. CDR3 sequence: CASSYGQGTRMTFF. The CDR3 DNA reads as TGTGCCAGCAGCTATGGACAGGGGACAAGGATGACTTTCTTT.

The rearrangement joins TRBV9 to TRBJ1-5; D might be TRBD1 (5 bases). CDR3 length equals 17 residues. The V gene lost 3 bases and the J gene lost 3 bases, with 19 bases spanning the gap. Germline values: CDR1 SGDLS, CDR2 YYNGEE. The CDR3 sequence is CASSAMVLRVINQPQHF. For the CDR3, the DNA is TGTGCCAGCAGCGCGATGGTCCTCAGGGTTATCAATCAGCCCCAGCATTTT.

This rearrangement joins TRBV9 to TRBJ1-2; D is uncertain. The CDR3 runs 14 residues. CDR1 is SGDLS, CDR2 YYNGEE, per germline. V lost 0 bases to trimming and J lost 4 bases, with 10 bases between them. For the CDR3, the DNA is TGTGCCAGCAGCGTAGAAGAGGGCATCTATGGCTACACCTTC. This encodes CASSVEEGIYGYTF.

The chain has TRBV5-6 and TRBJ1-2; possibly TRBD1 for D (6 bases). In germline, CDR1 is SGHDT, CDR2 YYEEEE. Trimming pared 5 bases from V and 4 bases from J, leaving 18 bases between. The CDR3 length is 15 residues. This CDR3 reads CASRTGKGKGYGYTF. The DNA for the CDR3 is TGTGCCAGCAGAACAGGGAAGGGTAAGGGCTATGGCTACACCTTC.

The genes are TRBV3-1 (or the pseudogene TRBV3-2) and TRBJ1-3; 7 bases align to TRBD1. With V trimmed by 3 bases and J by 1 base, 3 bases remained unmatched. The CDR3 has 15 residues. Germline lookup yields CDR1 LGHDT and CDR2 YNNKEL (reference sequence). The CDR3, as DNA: TGTGCCAGCAGCCACCCGACAGGGTCTGGAAACACCATATATTTT. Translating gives CASSHPTGSGNTIYF.

The CDR3 DNA is TGTGCCAGCACCGGCGAGGCGGACTACAATGAGCAGTTCTTC. Protein sequence: CASTGEADYNEQFF. The chain recombines TRBV5-4 with TRBJ2-1; D remains ambiguous. The V gene's germline CDR1 is SGHNT and CDR2 YYREEE (reference sequence). The CDR3 totals 14 residues. V was pared by 6 bases and J by 3 bases, with 13 bases between.

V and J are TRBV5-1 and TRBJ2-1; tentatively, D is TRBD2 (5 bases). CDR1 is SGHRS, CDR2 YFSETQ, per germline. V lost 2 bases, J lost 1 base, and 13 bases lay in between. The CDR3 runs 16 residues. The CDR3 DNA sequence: TGCGCCAGCAGCTTCGGGGAGAGCGCGTCCTACAATGAGCAGTTCTTC. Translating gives CASSFGESASYNEQFF.

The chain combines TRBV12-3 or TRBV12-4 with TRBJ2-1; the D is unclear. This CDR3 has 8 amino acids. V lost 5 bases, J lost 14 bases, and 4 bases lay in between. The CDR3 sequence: CASSPKFF. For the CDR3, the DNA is TGTGCCAGCAGTCCTAAGTTCTTC.

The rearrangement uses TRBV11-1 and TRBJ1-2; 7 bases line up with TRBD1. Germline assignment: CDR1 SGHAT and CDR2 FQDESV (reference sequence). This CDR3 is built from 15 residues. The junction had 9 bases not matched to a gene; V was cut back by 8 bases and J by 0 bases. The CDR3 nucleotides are TGTGCCAGCCGCAGGGGGTTAGGTACTAACTATGGCTACACCTTC. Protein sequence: CASRRGLGTNYGYTF.

CDR3 loop: CASSRLAGGPDEQYF. The CDR3 DNA follows: TGTGCCAGCAGCCGTCTAGCGGGAGGGCCGGACGAGCAGTACTTC. The chain links TRBV3-1 (or the pseudogene TRBV3-2) to TRBJ2-7, with 12 nucleotides matching TRBD2. The CDR3 contains 15 residues. J gave up 5 bases and V 4 bases, and 6 bases lay outside the gene matches. CDR1 is LGHDT, CDR2 YNNKEL, per germline (reference sequence).

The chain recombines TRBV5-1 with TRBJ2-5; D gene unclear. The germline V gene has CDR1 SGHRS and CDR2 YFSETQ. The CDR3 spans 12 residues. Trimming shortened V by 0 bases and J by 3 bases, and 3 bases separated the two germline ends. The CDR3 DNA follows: TGCGCCAGCAGCTTGGCCAAAGAGACCCAGTACTTC. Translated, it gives CASSLAKETQYF.

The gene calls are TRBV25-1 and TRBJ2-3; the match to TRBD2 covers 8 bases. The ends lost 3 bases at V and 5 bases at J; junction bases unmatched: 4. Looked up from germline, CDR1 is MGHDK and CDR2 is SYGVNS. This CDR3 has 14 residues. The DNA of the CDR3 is TGTGCCAGCAGTGAGGGGCTAGCGGGAGATACGCAGTATTTT. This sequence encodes CASSEGLAGDTQYF.

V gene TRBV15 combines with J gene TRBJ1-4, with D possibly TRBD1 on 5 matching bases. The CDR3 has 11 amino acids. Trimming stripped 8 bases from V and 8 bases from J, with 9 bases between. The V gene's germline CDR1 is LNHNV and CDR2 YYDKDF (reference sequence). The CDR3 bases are TGTGCCACCGGAGGGGTGGAAAAACTGTTTTTT. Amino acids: CATGGVEKLFF. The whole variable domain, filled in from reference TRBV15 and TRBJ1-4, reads DAMVIQNPRYQVTQFGKPVTLSCSQTLNHNVMYWYQQKSSQAPKLLFHYYDKDFNNEADTPDNFQSRRPNTSFCFLDIRSPGLGDTAMYLCATGGVEKLFFGSGTQLSVL.

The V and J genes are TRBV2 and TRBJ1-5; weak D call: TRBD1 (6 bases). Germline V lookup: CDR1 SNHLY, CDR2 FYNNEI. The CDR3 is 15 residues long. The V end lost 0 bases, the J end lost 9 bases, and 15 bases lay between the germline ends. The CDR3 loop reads CASSEARGRSGPQHF. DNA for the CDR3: TGTGCCAGCAGTGAAGCCAGGGGTCGTAGTGGGCCCCAGCATTTT.

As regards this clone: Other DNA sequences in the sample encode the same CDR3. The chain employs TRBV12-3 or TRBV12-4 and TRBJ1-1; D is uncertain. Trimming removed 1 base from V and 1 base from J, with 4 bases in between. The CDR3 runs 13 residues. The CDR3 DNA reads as TGTGCCAGCAGTTTAGGGCCGAACACTGAAGCTTTCTTT. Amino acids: CASSLGPNTEAFF.

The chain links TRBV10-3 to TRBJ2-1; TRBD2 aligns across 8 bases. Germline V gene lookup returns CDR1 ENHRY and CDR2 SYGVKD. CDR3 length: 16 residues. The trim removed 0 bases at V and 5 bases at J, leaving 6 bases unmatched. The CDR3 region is CAISESLLAGNNEQFF. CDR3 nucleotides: TGTGCCATCAGTGAGTCGTTATTAGCGGGAAACAATGAGCAGTTCTTC.